These T cell receptor beta chains were read from a single sample in a study of blood T cell repertoires in COVID-19. TCRdb's table, derived via immunoSEQ multiplex PCR, lists solely in-frame clones and lacks some. The sample lists tens of thousands of clones, around nine tenths occurring once. The sequenced sample was peripheral blood. These receptors were collected from a human donor in a cohort sampled during active COVID-19. The donor label of this sample is uncertain. Each CDR3 is given with its conserved first and last residue. D genes are given only for firm matches. Rows may omit the clone size; those that give it use once, few, many or a size class.

clone size	V gene	J gene	D gene	CDR3 protein	CDR3 DNA
once	TRBV5-1	TRBJ2-1	TRBD2	CASSGTSGMVNEQFF	TGCGCCAGCAGCGGGACTAGCGGGATGGTTAATGAGCAGTTCTTC
.	TRBV7-9	TRBJ2-1	.	CASSLPYGEQFF	TGTGCCAGCAGCTTACCTTACGGTGAGCAGTTCTTC
.	TRBV5-1	TRBJ2-3	.	CASSLGSVGTDTQYF	TGCGCCAGCAGCTTGGGGAGCGTGGGCACAGATACGCAGTATTTT
.	TRBV4-2	TRBJ2-3	TRBD2	CASSQVLAGGSQGTDTQYF	TGTGCCAGCAGCCAAGTCCTAGCGGGAGGGAGCCAAGGCACAGATACGCAGTATTTT
.	TRBV2	TRBJ2-5	TRBD2	CASSQASGSGETQYF	TGTGCCAGCAGTCAGGCTAGCGGGAGTGGGGAGACCCAGTACTTC
.	TRBV6-5	TRBJ1-5	TRBD1	CASSSHWDRSSQPQHF	TGTGCCAGCAGTTCCCACTGGGACAGGAGCTCTCAGCCCCAGCATTTT
.	TRBV10-1	TRBJ2-2	.	CASSNFGTPNTGELFF	TGCGCCAGCAGTAATTTTGGGACTCCGAACACCGGGGAGCTGTTTTTT
.	TRBV10-1	TRBJ2-3	.	CASSESSVGTDTQYF	TGCGCCAGCAGTGAGAGCTCCGTTGGCACAGATACGCAGTATTTT
.	TRBV2	TRBJ2-3	TRBD2	CASSEALGLAGGPRPKFHTQYF	TGTGCCAGCAGTGAAGCGCTGGGACTAGCGGGAGGGCCGCGACCCAAATTTCATACGCAGTATTTT
.	TRBV18	TRBJ2-2	.	CASSPDQAGELFF	TGTGCCAGCTCACCTGACCAGGCCGGGGAGCTGTTTTTT
.	TRBV5-1	TRBJ1-4	.	CASSLDRDGEKLFF	TGCGCCAGCAGCTTGGACAGAGACGGTGAAAAACTGTTTTTT
.	TRBV6-5	TRBJ1-3	.	CASSYAGALSGNTIYF	TGTGCCAGCAGTTACGCAGGGGCCCTCTCTGGAAACACCATATATTTT
.	TRBV6-1	TRBJ2-3	.	CASSEASKQPTDTQYF	TGTGCCAGCAGTGAAGCGTCTAAACAGCCCACAGATACGCAGTATTTT
.	TRBV3-1/TRBV3-2	TRBJ1-1	TRBD1	CASSLGTGGDEAFF	TGTGCCAGCAGCCTCGGGACAGGGGGTGATGAAGCTTTCTTT
.	TRBV2	TRBJ2-1	TRBD2	CASRREGGDYNEQFF	TGTGCCAGCAGGAGAGAGGGAGGGGACTACAATGAGCAGTTCTTC
.	TRBV6-5	TRBJ1-3	.	CASSRQASDTIYF	TGTGCCAGCAGTAGACAGGCTAGTGACACCATATATTTT
once	TRBV6-6	TRBJ2-7	.	CASSPSGTSYEQYF	TGTGCCAGCAGCCCCAGCGGGACAAGTTACGAGCAGTACTTC
.	TRBV19	TRBJ2-7	.	CASMFGGGAYEQYF	TGTGCCAGTATGTTCGGAGGCGGAGCCTACGAGCAGTACTTC
.	TRBV19	TRBJ2-1	TRBD2	CASTPTGASGAHRSVYNEQFF	TGTGCCAGTACCCCCACCGGGGCTAGCGGGGCGCATCGATCAGTTTACAATGAGCAGTTCTTC
.	TRBV19	TRBJ2-1	.	CASSIAGVEQFF	TGTGCCAGTAGTATAGCGGGGGTTGAGCAGTTCTTC
.	TRBV11-3	TRBJ1-1	.	CASSLSSGYTEAFF	TGTGCCAGCAGCTTATCCTCGGGGTACACTGAAGCTTTCTTT
.	TRBV28	TRBJ1-2	TRBD1	CASSLGGTGGGGYTF	TGTGCCAGCAGTTTAGGCGGGACAGGGGGCGGTGGCTACACCTTC
.	TRBV27	TRBJ1-4	TRBD1	CASSLKDRNEKLFF	TGTGCCAGCAGTTTGAAGGACAGGAATGAAAAACTGTTTTTT
.	TRBV29-1	TRBJ2-1	TRBD2	CSAASLLAGNNEQFF	TGCAGCGCTGCCTCCCTGCTAGCGGGGAACAATGAGCAGTTCTTC
.	TRBV5-1	TRBJ1-2	.	CASSGGYGYTF	TGCGCCAGCAGCGGAGGGTATGGCTACACCTTC
few	TRBV19	TRBJ1-2	.	CASSIGGGRFGYGYTF	TGTGCCAGTAGTATAGGCGGGGGGCGCTTCGGCTATGGCTACACCTTC
.	TRBV7-2	TRBJ2-5	.	CASSLVSAGLQETQYF	TGTGCCAGCAGCTTAGTTTCCGCCGGGTTACAAGAGACCCAGTACTTC
.	TRBV6-2/TRBV6-3	TRBJ2-1	TRBD2	CASSPPRGSSYNEQFF	TGTGCCAGCAGCCCTCCCCGCGGGAGCTCCTACAATGAGCAGTTCTTC
.	TRBV6-5	TRBJ1-3	.	CASRQGSGNTIYF	TGTGCCAGCAGACAGGGCTCTGGAAACACCATATATTTT
.	TRBV19	TRBJ2-3	TRBD1	CASSGDSSPSTDTQYF	TGTGCCAGTAGCGGGGACAGTTCGCCTAGCACAGATACGCAGTATTTT
.	TRBV5-1	TRBJ2-3	TRBD1	CASSPDTGGSTDTQYF	TGCGCCAGCAGCCCGGATACAGGGGGAAGCACAGATACGCAGTATTTT
.	TRBV19	TRBJ2-1	.	CASSMQSSRQFF	TGTGCCAGTAGTATGCAATCTAGCCGTCAGTTCTTC
.	TRBV2	TRBJ1-1	.	CASSNRSSNTEAFF	TGTGCCAGCAGTAACAGATCCTCGAACACTGAAGCTTTCTTT
.	TRBV5-1	TRBJ1-2	TRBD1	CASSRDRDHGYTF	TGCGCCAGCAGCCGCGACAGGGACCATGGCTACACCTTC
.	TRBV28	TRBJ2-7	.	CASSLSPSRTGNEQYF	TGTGCCAGCAGTTTAAGCCCTTCTCGGACGGGAAACGAGCAGTACTTC
.	TRBV21-1	TRBJ2-6	.	CASSNPGQGRSGANVLTF	TGTGCCAGCAGCAACCCGGGACAGGGCCGCTCTGGGGCCAACGTCCTGACTTTC
.	TRBV19	TRBJ2-1	.	CASSNRVSSYNEQFF	TGTGCCAGTAGTAACCGAGTGAGCTCCTACAATGAGCAGTTCTTC
.	TRBV11-2	TRBJ1-1	.	CASSLGRTANMNTEAFF	TGTGCCAGCAGCTTAGGGCGGACAGCCAATATGAACACTGAAGCTTTCTTT
.	TRBV12-3/TRBV12-4	TRBJ2-5	.	CASSRNEETQYF	TGTGCCAGCAGCAGGAATGAAGAGACCCAGTACTTC
.	TRBV19	TRBJ1-1	.	CASRIGNTEAFF	TGTGCCAGTAGGATCGGGAACACTGAAGCTTTCTTT
.	TRBV2	TRBJ1-5	.	CASSQGRNQPQHF	TGTGCCAGCAGCCAGGGGCGTAATCAGCCCCAGCATTTT
.	TRBV5-1	TRBJ2-1	TRBD2	CASSLAGGGRLNEQFF	TGCGCCAGCAGCTTGGCCGGCGGCGGGAGATTGAATGAGCAGTTCTTC
.	TRBV5-5	TRBJ2-7	.	CASSLEGRAYEQYF	TGTGCCAGCAGCTTGGAGGGCAGGGCCTACGAGCAGTACTTC
.	TRBV7-2	TRBJ2-7	TRBD2	CASSLGLAGGREQYF	TGTGCCAGCAGCTTAGGACTAGCGGGAGGGCGAGAGCAGTACTTC
once	TRBV28	TRBJ1-2	TRBD1	CASSLSHLTGDGYTF	TGTGCCAGCAGTCTATCTCACCTCACAGGGGATGGCTACACCTTC
.	TRBV2	TRBJ1-3	TRBD1	CASSLTGAGNTIYF	TGTGCCAGCAGCCTGACAGGGGCTGGAAACACCATATATTTT
.	TRBV6-5	TRBJ1-1	TRBD1	CASSLGTGPEAFF	TGTGCCAGCAGTCTGGGGACAGGACCTGAAGCTTTCTTT
.	TRBV11-2	TRBJ2-1	TRBD2	CASTLGLAAYNEQFF	TGTGCCAGCACCCTGGGACTAGCGGCCTACAATGAGCAGTTCTTC
.	TRBV18	TRBJ1-2	TRBD1	CASSPFTPGQGRGYTF	TGTGCCAGCTCACCCTTCACCCCGGGACAGGGTCGCGGCTACACCTTC
.	TRBV5-5	TRBJ1-2	TRBD1	CASLKGTGNYGYTF	TGTGCCAGCCTGAAAGGGACAGGGAACTATGGCTACACCTTC
.	TRBV2	TRBJ1-4	.	CASSLVAGHYEKLFF	TGTGCCAGCAGCCTCGTGGCAGGGCATTATGAAAAACTGTTTTTT
once	TRBV28	TRBJ1-1	TRBD1	CASRQGENTEAFF	TGTGCCAGCAGACAGGGGGAGAACACTGAAGCTTTCTTT
few	TRBV5-1	TRBJ2-2	TRBD2	CASGRLAGSGGELFF	TGCGCCAGCGGGCGACTAGCGGGAAGTGGCGGGGAGCTGTTTTTT
.	TRBV5-1	TRBJ1-6	.	CASSLDRNSPLHF	TGCGCCAGCAGCTTGGACAGGAATTCACCCCTCCACTTT
.	TRBV12-3/TRBV12-4	TRBJ1-2	.	CASTRGTNYGYTF	TGTGCCAGCACAAGGGGCACTAACTATGGCTACACCTTC
.	TRBV28	TRBJ1-2	TRBD1	CASSLFPYRGRLGNYGYTF	TGTGCCAGCAGTTTATTCCCCTACAGGGGACGATTGGGTAACTATGGCTACACCTTC
medium-sized	TRBV5-4	TRBJ1-2	TRBD1	CASSSTTGMYGYTF	TGTGCCAGCAGCTCCACGACAGGGATGTATGGCTACACCTTC
.	TRBV18	TRBJ2-2	TRBD1	CASSPNRGDTGELFF	TGTGCCAGCTCGCCTAACAGGGGAGACACCGGGGAGCTGTTTTTT
.	TRBV6-5	TRBJ2-1	TRBD2	CASSYLRETNNEQFF	TGTGCCAGCAGTTATCTGCGGGAGACTAACAATGAGCAGTTCTTC
.	TRBV6-2/TRBV6-3	TRBJ1-5	TRBD1	CASSPGTGRNQPQHF	TGTGCCAGCAGTCCCGGGACAGGGCGCAATCAGCCCCAGCATTTT